Presented here are 10 T cell receptor beta chains from one specimen sequenced in a study of T cell repertoires in cytomegalovirus infection. No antigen has been assigned to these receptors. MiXCR, run by TCRdb on the reads, gives a single entry per CDR3 protein. The table includes some 900,000 distinct CDR3 sequences, about 33% detected once. Sequencing was performed on cultured CD8+ T cells from PBMCs, taken from culture after CMV antigen stimulation. These receptors came from a human donor in good health (CMV status not recorded). Some clones in this sample may be carry-over from other donors' samples.

This clonotype was counted a few times. This chain uses TRBV6-5 with TRBJ2-4; D is possibly TRBD2 (6 bases). CDR1 MNHEY and CDR2 SVGAGI come from the germline V gene. This CDR3 is 16 amino acids long. The V end was cut by 0 bases, the J end by 3 bases, with 12 bases between. The CDR3 DNA reads as TGTGCCAGCAGTTACTCCTCCGGAGGGAGCAAAAACATTCAGTACTTC. This codes for CASSYSSGGSKNIQYF.

The rearrangement links TRBV12-3 or TRBV12-4 to TRBJ2-7; a possible D gene is TRBD1 (6 bases). The CDR3 spans 15 residues. V lost 1 base to trimming and J lost 3 bases, with 13 bases between them. CDR3 coding DNA: TGTGCCAGCAGTTTAGATTCCAGGGGTTACTACGAGCAGTACTTC. Residues: CASSLDSRGYYEQYF.

This rearrangement joins TRBV5-8 to TRBJ1-2; D uncertain. This CDR3 is 12 amino acids long. CDR1 and CDR2 (germline): SGHTS, YDEGEE. This CDR3 reads CVDYDLNYGYTF. The CDR3 DNA is TGTGTCGATTATGACCTCAACTATGGCTACACCTTC.

This clonotype was counted a few times. The chain carries TRBV6-1 and TRBJ2-1; TRBD1 matches at 10 bases. V was clipped by 6 bases and J by 6 bases; unmatched bases: 8. The CDR3 extends over 15 amino acids. Germline loops: CDR1 MNHNS, CDR2 SASEGT. For the CDR3, the DNA is TGTGCCAGCAGGGCCGGGACAGGGGAGGGCAATGAGCAGTTCTTC. This translates into CASRAGTGEGNEQFF.

This clonotype was observed a handful of times. The CDR3 spells CASSLDLRTDTQYF. The CDR3, as DNA: TGCGCCAGCAGCTTGGACCTCCGCACAGATACGCAGTATTTT. The chain employs TRBV5-1 and TRBJ2-3; no reliable D call. The CDR3 covers 14 residues. In germline, CDR1 is SGHRS, CDR2 YFSETQ. V lost 0 bases, J lost 1 base, and 6 bases lay in between.

This clonotype turned up a few times. This chain connects TRBV15 to TRBJ1-2; no clear D gene. The CDR3 spans 13 residues. Per germline, CDR1 LNHNV and CDR2 YYDKDF (reference sequence). Trimming took 1 base from V and 5 from J, leaving 8 bases between them. CDR3 DNA: TGTGCCACCAGCAGAGGCGCAGGTTATGGCTACACCTTC. Its translation is CATSRGAGYGYTF.

This sequence joins TRBV7-6 and TRBJ2-2; 7 bases align to TRBD1. With 8 bases clipped from V and 6 bases from J, the junction kept 12 bases outside the gene matches. The CDR3 length is 15 residues. Germline V gene sequence: CDR1 SGHVS, CDR2 FNYEAQ. The CDR3 is CASYEDDRVPGELFF. For the CDR3, the DNA is TGTGCCAGCTACGAAGATGACAGGGTCCCCGGGGAGCTGTTTTTT.

The table lists this clonotype with many counts. The rearrangement joins TRBV12-3 or TRBV12-4 to TRBJ2-1; D gene unclear. The CDR3 consists of 14 residues. Between the trimmed V and J ends, which lost 3 bases and 2 bases, there was a span of 8 bases. CDR3 nucleotides: TGTGCCAGCAGTTTGGGTCCAACCTACAATGAGCAGTTCTTC. Translated: CASSLGPTYNEQFF.

The chain joins TRBV19 to TRBJ1-5; D ambiguous. The V end was cut by 4 bases, the J end by 7 bases, with 11 bases between. Germline-derived CDR1 and CDR2 are LNHDA and SQIVND (reference sequence). The CDR3 has 13 residues. For the CDR3, the DNA is TGTGCCAGTAGTAATAGCTGGGAGCAGCCCCAGCATTTT. It is translated as CASSNSWEQPQHF.

This chain connects TRBV6-1 to TRBJ2-3; 7 bases match TRBD1. Trimming cost V 10 bases and J 2 bases; bases outside gene matches: 6. The germline V gene has CDR1 MNHNS and CDR2 SASEGT. The CDR3 has 13 amino acids. The DNA of the CDR3 is TGTGCCATAACGGGACAGCTCACAGATACGCAGTATTTT. This translates into CAITGQLTDTQYF.